The 11 T cell receptor beta chains below come from one sample, sequenced in a study of T-cell memory formation after mild COVID-19. A single record per CDR3 protein comes from TCRdb applying MiXCR to the 5' RACE reads. Here the sample spans 550,000 to 600,000 distinct CDR3 sequences, around 15% being singletons. Sequenced sample: PBMCs or a T cell subset sorted from them (not recorded which). The receptor source for this set is an adult woman who had mild COVID-19 (a few samples of this study predate the infection). Cell type and time point are not known.

This clonotype was seen repeatedly, ten times or more. This chain uses TRBV12-3 or TRBV12-4 with TRBJ2-3; 11 bases match TRBD2. J gave up 6 bases and V 5 bases, and 4 bases lay outside the gene matches. The CDR3 contains 14 residues. CDR3 DNA: TGTGCCAGCAGTAATAGCGGGAGGGAGGATACGCAGTATTTT. Protein sequence: CASSNSGREDTQYF.

The table lists this clonotype with a few counts. One end of the junction varies from germline; a read error may be responsible. The CDR3: CASSLGTSGGVTAIF. CDR3 nucleotides: TGTGCCAGCAGTCTCGGGACTAGCGGGGGGGTGACAGCAATCTTC. This rearrangement joins TRBV9 to TRBJ2-1; 16 nucleotides match TRBD2. The CDR3 contains 15 residues. From germline, CDR1 is SGDLS and CDR2 YYNGEE.

The gene calls are TRBV6-5 and TRBJ2-5; 14 nucleotides align to TRBD2. Germline V CDR1 and CDR2: MNHEY, SVGAGI. There are 17 residues in the CDR3. With 6 bases clipped from V and 5 bases from J, the junction kept 11 bases outside the gene matches. CDR3 loop: CASSTRLAGGPLETQYF. CDR3 coding DNA: TGTGCCAGCAGCACAAGACTAGCGGGGGGGCCTTTGGAGACCCAGTACTTC.

The chain joins TRBV9 to TRBJ2-5; maybe TRBD2 (6 bases). CDR3 length: 14 amino acids. Trimming pared 0 bases from V and 5 bases from J, leaving 11 bases between. CDR1 is SGDLS and CDR2 is YYNGEE in the germline V gene. The CDR3 loop reads CASSVATGVETQYF. The CDR3 nucleotides are TGTGCCAGCAGCGTAGCTACGGGAGTGGAGACCCAGTACTTC.

Only a few counts were recorded for this clonotype. The rearrangement uses TRBV4-3 and TRBJ2-7, with 7 bases that match TRBD1. Germline V CDR1 and CDR2: LGHNA, YSLEER. The CDR3 is 15 amino acids. The J segment lost 4 bases and the V segment lost 3 bases, leaving 9 bases of the junction unmatched. DNA of the CDR3: TGCGCCAGCAGCCAGGAAGGACAGGAGGAGTACGAGCAGTACTTC. Translating gives CASSQEGQEEYEQYF.

This clonotype showed up just a few times. The V and J genes are TRBV20-1 and TRBJ2-7; D is unresolved. This CDR3 spans 13 amino acids. The V end lost 6 bases, the J end lost 1 base, and 13 bases lay between the germline ends. Germline CDR1 DFQATT, CDR2 SNEGSKA (reference sequence). The CDR3 loop is CSAVRRNSYEQYF. CDR3 bases: TGCAGTGCAGTCCGCAGGAATTCCTACGAGCAGTACTTC.

The chain couples TRBV7-9 to TRBJ1-3, with D perhaps matching TRBD1 (5 bases). Deletions cut 1 base from V and 0 bases from J, with 7 bases between. The CDR3 has 15 residues. CDR1 is SEHNR and CDR2 is FQNEAQ in the germline V gene (reference sequence). CDR3 nucleotide sequence: TGTGCCAGCAGCTTAGAGGGACTCTCTGGAAACACCATATATTTT. Translation gives CASSLEGLSGNTIYF.

This clonotype has only a few counts. The chain combines TRBV18 with TRBJ2-1, with D perhaps matching TRBD2 (7 bases). CDR1 is KGHSH, CDR2 LQKENI, per germline. The CDR3 totals 17 residues. The V end was cut by 0 bases, the J end by 1 base, with 13 bases between. This CDR3 reads CASSPPVGGASYNEQFF. CDR3 nucleotide sequence: TGTGCCAGCTCACCACCGGTAGGGGGGGCGTCCTACAATGAGCAGTTCTTC.

The V and J genes are TRBV7-9 and TRBJ2-7; tentatively, D is TRBD1 (6 bases). This CDR3 contains 14 residues. Trimming removed 4 bases from V and 3 bases from J, with 13 bases in between. Germline CDR1 is SEHNR and CDR2 is FQNEAQ (reference sequence). CDR3 amino acids: CASSSRTEIYEQYF. DNA for the CDR3: TGTGCCAGCAGCTCGAGGACAGAGATCTACGAGCAGTACTTC.

This clonotype was seen a handful of times. The chain combines TRBV5-1 with TRBJ1-4; 8 nucleotides line up with TRBD1. J was trimmed by 0 bases and V by 7 bases; bases with no gene match: 8. The CDR3 is made up of 16 amino acids. Germline CDR1 SGHRS, CDR2 YFSETQ. The CDR3 bases are TGCGCCAGCGGCCCAGGGGGCTGGACAACTAATGAAAAACTGTTTTTT. Protein product: CASGPGGWTTNEKLFF.

This clonotype has more than one count but fewer than ten. The chain carries TRBV20-1 and TRBJ2-7; D not certain. CDR1 is DFQATT and CDR2 is SNEGSKA in the germline V gene (reference sequence). The V end was cut by 2 bases, the J end by 3 bases, with 8 bases between. This CDR3 region has 12 residues. The CDR3 loop reads CSARRTVYEQYF. The CDR3 region has the DNA TGCAGTGCTAGAAGGACCGTCTACGAGCAGTACTTC.